This T cell receptor beta chain originates from a study of blood T cell repertoires in COVID-19. Study as a whole: Some COVID-19 samples were acute and others convalescent; all came from the United States, Italy and Spain.

The CDR3 runs 14 residues. The germline V gene encodes CDR1 SGHVS and CDR2 FQNEAQ. The V end lost 4 bases, the J end lost 1 base, and 10 bases lay between the germline ends. The assay was immunoSEQ multiplex PCR, and TCRdb's table has in-frame clones only and misses some. The table lists some 290,000 clones, around 90% of them singletons. The clonotype comes from a woman aged 40 to 49 with COVID-19, enrolled during active disease. The sample consisted of peripheral blood. The chain uses TRBV7-8 and TRBJ2-5; D might be TRBD2 (6 bases). This chain's CDR3 is CASSSGDSQETQYF. CDR3 coding DNA: TGTGCCAGCAGCTCGGGGGACTCCCAAGAGACCCAGTACTTC.